These 17 T cell receptor beta chains share one sample of origin, sequenced in a study of blood T cell repertoires in COVID-19. Sequencing used immunoSEQ multiplex PCR; TCRdb keeps in-frame clones, though not all of them. Among around 200,000 clones listed, 75% to 90% were seen once. Sequenced input: peripheral blood. The receptors shown here come from a human donor with active or convalescent COVID-19. The donor label of this sample is uncertain.

This chain joins TRBV30 and TRBJ2-2; possibly TRBD2 for D (5 bases). This CDR3 contains 14 residues. Trimming pared 3 bases from V and 4 bases from J, leaving 12 bases between. The germline V gene has CDR1 GTSNPN and CDR2 SVGIG (reference sequence). DNA of the CDR3: TGTGCCTGGAGCCGCCTAGCTAGCACCGGGGAGCTGTTTTTT. Its translation is CAWSRLASTGELFF.

The chain has TRBV25-1 and TRBJ2-1; possibly TRBD2 for D (5 bases). The V end was cut by 3 bases, the J end by 6 bases, with 12 bases between. The CDR3 contains 14 residues. Germline V gene data show CDR1 as MGHDK and CDR2 as SYGVNS. CDR3 loop: CASSEFAGINEQFF. CDR3 nucleotides: TGTGCCAGCAGTGAGTTCGCGGGCATCAATGAGCAGTTCTTC.

The chain links TRBV4-1 to TRBJ2-7; 9 positions match TRBD1. J was trimmed by 7 bases and V by 2 bases; bases with no gene match: 9. Germline CDR1 and CDR2: MGHRA and YSYEKL. The CDR3 covers 15 residues. The CDR3 nucleotides are TGCGCCAGCAGCCAACGGCGGGGACAGGGCGAAGAGCAGTACTTC. Its translation: CASSQRRGQGEEQYF.

This clone was seen once. The rearrangement uses TRBV5-1 and TRBJ2-1; TRBD2 matches 16 bases. The trim removed 4 bases at V and 5 bases at J, leaving 6 bases unmatched. The CDR3 length is 17 residues. Germline V CDR1 and CDR2: SGHRS, YFSETQ. The CDR3: CASSQGLAGGPHNEQFF. In DNA, the CDR3 is TGCGCCAGCAGCCAGGGACTAGCGGGGGGGCCCCACAATGAGCAGTTCTTC.

The chain employs TRBV9 and TRBJ1-2; a possible D gene is TRBD1 (6 bases). CDR1 is SGDLS and CDR2 is YYNGEE in the germline V gene. Trimming pared 5 bases from V and 2 bases from J, leaving 16 bases between. The CDR3 extends over 15 amino acids. The CDR3 DNA is TGTGCCAGCAGTCACAAACAACAGGGCAACTATGGCTACACCTTC. Its translation: CASSHKQQGNYGYTF.

The rearrangement joins TRBV7-6 to TRBJ2-1; 7 bases agree with TRBD2. J was trimmed by 0 bases and V by 5 bases; bases with no gene match: 10. Germline CDR1 and CDR2: SGHVS and FNYEAQ. This CDR3 has 17 amino acids. The CDR3: CASSLMGAGPSYNEQFF. The CDR3 DNA sequence: TGTGCCAGCAGCCTAATGGGAGCGGGGCCCTCCTACAATGAGCAGTTCTTC.

The chain recombines TRBV9 with TRBJ1-1; D possibly corresponds to TRBD1 (6 bases). This CDR3 is 16 amino acids long. Germline assignment: CDR1 SGDLS and CDR2 YYNGEE. V dropped 2 bases and J dropped 1 base, with 15 bases sitting between them. CDR3 residues: CASSVNPGTKNTEAFF. The DNA for the CDR3 is TGTGCCAGCAGCGTGAACCCCGGGACAAAGAACACTGAAGCTTTCTTT.

The chain carries TRBV2 and TRBJ2-1; 7 bases agree with TRBD1. CDR1 SNHLY and CDR2 FYNNEI come from the germline V gene. This CDR3 region has 13 residues. V trimming: 4 bases; J trimming: 5 bases; junction bases outside the gene matches: 2. In DNA form, the CDR3 reads TGTGCCAGCAGTGGGGACAGAAACAATGAGCAGTTCTTC. As protein: CASSGDRNNEQFF.

J is TRBJ1-2 and V is TRBV28, with TRBD1 identical over 7 bases. The CDR3 loop spans 14 amino acids. V was clipped by 3 bases and J by 8 bases; unmatched bases: 9. Per germline, CDR1 MDHEN and CDR2 SYDVKM. The CDR3 sequence is CASSFNTGADGYTF. The CDR3 DNA reads TGTGCCAGCAGTTTTAATACAGGGGCCGACGGCTACACCTTC.

The count of this clone is one. The chain is built from TRBV18 and TRBJ2-7, with a possible D match to TRBD2 (6 bases). The germline gives CDR1 KGHSH, CDR2 LQKENI. V lost 3 bases and J 4 bases, leaving 13 bases between the germline ends. This CDR3 has 14 residues. CDR3 in DNA: TGTGCCAGCTCACCTAAGTCCAGCGGGTACGAGCAGTACTTC. Translated, it gives CASSPKSSGYEQYF.

Only one count was recorded for this clone. The rearrangement joins TRBV18 to TRBJ2-3, with 7 nucleotides matching TRBD2. Unmatched junction bases numbered 7, after V lost 0 bases and J lost 4 bases. Germline-derived CDR1 and CDR2 are KGHSH and LQKENI. This CDR3 is 16 amino acids long. CDR3 loop: CASSPPGRERSDTQYF. The DNA of the CDR3 is TGTGCCAGCTCACCACCGGGGCGGGAGCGTTCAGATACGCAGTATTTT.

This chain joins TRBV28 and TRBJ2-7; D not resolved. The V gene's germline CDR1 is MDHEN and CDR2 SYDVKM. This CDR3 is 14 amino acids long. Trimming cost V 1 base and J 7 bases, with 14 bases left between them. CDR3 sequence (DNA): TGTGCCAGCAGTTTATCCCCAGACTCCCGGGAGCAGTACTTC. Its protein is CASSLSPDSREQYF.

The V call is TRBV27, the J call TRBJ1-1, with a tentative D call TRBD1 (6 bases). The CDR3 runs to 14 residues. V was cut by 2 bases and J by 4 bases, with 11 bases left in between. Looked up from germline, CDR1 is MNHEY and CDR2 is SMNVEV (reference sequence). The DNA for the CDR3 is TGTGCCAGCAGTTTACAGGGGCCGAGCACTGAAGCTTTCTTT. Its translation: CASSLQGPSTEAFF.

This clone was seen a handful of times. This sequence joins TRBV7-7 and TRBJ2-2, with D perhaps matching TRBD2 (6 bases). Trimming shortened V by 8 bases and J by 7 bases, and 14 bases separated the two germline ends. The CDR3 is made up of 13 amino acids. Germline V gives CDR1 SSHAT, CDR2 FNYEAQ (reference sequence). In nucleotides, the CDR3 is TGTGCCAGCCGGGGGTTGGGGTACGGGGAGCTGTTTTTT. Its protein product is CASRGLGYGELFF.

V and J are TRBV7-9 and TRBJ2-7, with D possibly matching TRBD2 (6 bases). Germline loops: CDR1 SEHNR, CDR2 FQNEAQ (reference sequence). Trimming took off 4 bases at V and 3 bases at J, with 13 bases between the two ends. This CDR3 contains 14 residues. Written as DNA, the CDR3 is TGTGCCAGCAGCTCGTTGGGAGGTCACTACGAGCAGTACTTC. Its protein is CASSSLGGHYEQYF.

The rearrangement joins TRBV6-5 to TRBJ1-4; the D is unclear. V was pared by 7 bases and J by 7 bases, with 19 bases between. CDR3 length: 15 amino acids. Germline CDR1 reads MNHEY; CDR2 reads SVGAGI. In nucleotides, the CDR3 is TGTGCCAGCACCCGAGGGTCCCTTAAGGGTGAAAAACTGTTTTTT. Protein product: CASTRGSLKGEKLFF.

This rearrangement joins TRBV7-6 to TRBJ2-3, with D perhaps TRBD2 (5 bases). CDR1 is SGHVS and CDR2 is FNYEAQ in the germline V gene. There are 15 residues in the CDR3. Trimming took off 0 bases at V and 4 bases at J, with 11 bases between the two ends. The CDR3 region has the DNA TGTGCCAGCAGCTTAGCGGTACTAGAAGCAGATACGCAGTATTTT. It translates to CASSLAVLEADTQYF.